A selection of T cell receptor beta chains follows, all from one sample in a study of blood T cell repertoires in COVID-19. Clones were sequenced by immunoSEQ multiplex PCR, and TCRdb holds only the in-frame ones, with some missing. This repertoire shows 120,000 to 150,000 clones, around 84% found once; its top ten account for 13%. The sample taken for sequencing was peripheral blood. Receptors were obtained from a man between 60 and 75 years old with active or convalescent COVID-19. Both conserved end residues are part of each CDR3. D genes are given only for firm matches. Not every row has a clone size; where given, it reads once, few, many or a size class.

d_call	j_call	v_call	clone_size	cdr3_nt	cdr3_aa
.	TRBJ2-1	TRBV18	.	TGTGCCAGCTCACCTAGCGGCAATGAGCAGTTCTTC	CASSPSGNEQFF
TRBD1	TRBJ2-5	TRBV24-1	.	TGTGCCACCAGTGTCGGGGGACAGGGGGGTTTCCAAGAGACCCAGTACTTC	CATSVGGQGGFQETQYF
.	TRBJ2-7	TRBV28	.	TGTGCCAGCAGTTTGCGGGAACCCCACGAGCAGTACTTC	CASSLREPHEQYF
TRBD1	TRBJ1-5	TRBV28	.	TGTGCCAGCAGTTTTTTGATGGACAGGGGACCTCAACGGAGCAATCAGCCCCAGCATTTT	CASSFLMDRGPQRSNQPQHF
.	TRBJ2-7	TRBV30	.	TGTGCCTGGAGTGTAAGTGGGGTAGCGGCCACCTACGAGCAGTACTTC	CAWSVSGVAATYEQYF
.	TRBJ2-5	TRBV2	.	TGTGCCAGCAGAGAACGGAGATTAGAGACCCAGTACTTC	CASRERRLETQYF
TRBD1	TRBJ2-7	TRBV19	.	TGTGCCAGTAGGGGAACAGGGGTATTTTCCTACGAGCAGTACTTC	CASRGTGVFSYEQYF
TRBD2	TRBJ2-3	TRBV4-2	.	TGTGCCAGCAGCCAAGGGACTAGCGGGAGGTCAGATACGCAGTATTTT	CASSQGTSGRSDTQYF
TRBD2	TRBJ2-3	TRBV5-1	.	TGCGCCAGTCAGACTAGCGGTAGGGGAGATACGCAGTATTTT	CASQTSGRGDTQYF
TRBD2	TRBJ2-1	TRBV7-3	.	TGTGCCAGCAGCTTACTAGCGGGAGCCTACAATGAGCAGTTCTTC	CASSLLAGAYNEQFF
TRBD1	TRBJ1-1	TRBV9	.	TGTGCCAGCAGCGTAGGGACAGGGTGGATTGAAGCTTTCTTT	CASSVGTGWIEAFF
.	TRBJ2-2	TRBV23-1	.	TGCGCCAGCAGTCAATCCACAGGGTCGCCCCCCCCCGGGGAGCTGTTTTTT	CASSQSTGSPPPGELFF
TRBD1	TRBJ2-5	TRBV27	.	TGTGCCAGCAGTCCTCTACAGGGGAGTGGGGAGACCCAGTACTTC	CASSPLQGSGETQYF
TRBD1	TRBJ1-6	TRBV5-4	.	TGTGCCAGCAGCTCCGGGACAGGCTATAATTCACCCCTCCACTTT	CASSSGTGYNSPLHF
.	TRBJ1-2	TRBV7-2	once	TGTGCCAGCACCTCGCATGCGGTTTATGGCTACACCTTC	CASTSHAVYGYTF
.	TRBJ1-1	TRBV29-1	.	TGCAGCGTCGCACTCCAGGGTGAAGCTTTCTTT	CSVALQGEAFF
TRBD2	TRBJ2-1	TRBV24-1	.	TGTGCCACCAGTGCTCCTGGGGGGGGACCCTCCTACAATGAGCAGTTCTTC	CATSAPGGGPSYNEQFF
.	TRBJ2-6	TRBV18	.	TGTGCCAGCTCACGCGGACAGCCGGCCTCTGGGGCCAACGTCCTGACTTTC	CASSRGQPASGANVLTF
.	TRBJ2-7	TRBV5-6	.	TGTGCCAGCAGCCCAGGGGTGACCTACGAGCAGTACTTC	CASSPGVTYEQYF
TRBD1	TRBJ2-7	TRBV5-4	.	TGTGCCAGCAGCTTGGACAGGGGGATGTACGAGCAGTACTTC	CASSLDRGMYEQYF
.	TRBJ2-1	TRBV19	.	TGTGCCAGTAGTATAGGAGACTCCTACAATGAGCAGTTCTTC	CASSIGDSYNEQFF
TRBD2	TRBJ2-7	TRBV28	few	TGTGCCAGCAGCACTCCGGGACTAGCAAGAAGAGAGCAGTACTTC	CASSTPGLARREQYF
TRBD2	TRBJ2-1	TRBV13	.	TGTGCCAGCAGCCCCCGCCCGGGACTAGCGGGAGCGGGGACCTACAATGAGCAGTTCTTC	CASSPRPGLAGAGTYNEQFF
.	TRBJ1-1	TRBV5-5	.	TGTGCCAGCAGCTTGGAGCGGGTCGGCACTGAAGCTTTCTTT	CASSLERVGTEAFF
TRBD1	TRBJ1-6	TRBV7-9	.	TGTGCCACCCAAAGGGACAGGGGGCTTTCACCCCTCCACTTT	CATQRDRGLSPLHF
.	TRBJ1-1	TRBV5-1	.	TGCGCCAGCAGCTTCGGACAGACGGTAGTGAACACTGAAGCTTTCTTT	CASSFGQTVVNTEAFF
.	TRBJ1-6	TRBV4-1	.	TGCGCCAGCAGCCAAGATAAGCGGATGGATAATTCACCCCTCCACTTT	CASSQDKRMDNSPLHF
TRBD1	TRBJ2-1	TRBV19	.	TGTGCCAGTAGTCCGGGACAGGGGGGCGATGAGCAGTTCTTC	CASSPGQGGDEQFF
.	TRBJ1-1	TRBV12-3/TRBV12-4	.	TGTGCCAGCACCCCGGACAGAACCACTGAAGCTTTCTTT	CASTPDRTTEAFF
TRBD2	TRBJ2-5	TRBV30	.	TGTGCCTATCTAGCGGGAGGCCACGGGACCCAGTACTTC	CAYLAGGHGTQYF
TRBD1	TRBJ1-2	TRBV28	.	TGTGCCAGCAGTTTCGGCACAGGGGGCGCCGTGGACTATGGCTACACCTTC	CASSFGTGGAVDYGYTF
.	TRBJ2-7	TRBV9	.	TGTGCCAGCAGCGTAGCTGCAGGGGTGGATCCCTACGAGCAGTACTTC	CASSVAAGVDPYEQYF
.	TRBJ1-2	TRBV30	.	TGTGCCTGGGGCACAGGAGAAGGCTACACCTTC	CAWGTGEGYTF
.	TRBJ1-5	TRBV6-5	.	TGTGCCAGCAGTCGTGGGACAAGGAATCAGCCCCAGCATTTT	CASSRGTRNQPQHF
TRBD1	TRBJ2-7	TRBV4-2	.	TGTGCCAGCAGCCAAGTTAGGGGACAGGGGGCCGAGCAGTACTTC	CASSQVRGQGAEQYF
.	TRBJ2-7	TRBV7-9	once	TGTGCCAGCAGCTTCGGAGGGGCCTACGAGCAGTACTTC	CASSFGGAYEQYF
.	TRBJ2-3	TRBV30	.	TGTGCCTGGGGGTTGAGGGCGGATACGCAGTATTTT	CAWGLRADTQYF
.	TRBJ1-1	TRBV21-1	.	TGTGCCAGCACCCCTCCCGCACCGGGGACTGAAGCTTTCTTT	CASTPPAPGTEAFF
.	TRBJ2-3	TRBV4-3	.	TGCGCCAGCAGCCGAGGGACTAGCACAGATACGCAGTATTTT	CASSRGTSTDTQYF
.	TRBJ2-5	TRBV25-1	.	TGTGCCAGCAGTGAAAGTAGGGAGTTGATGGAGACCCAGTACTTC	CASSESRELMETQYF
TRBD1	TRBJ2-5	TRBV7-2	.	TGTGCCAGCAGCCAGACAGGGGGTGAGACCCAGTACTTC	CASSQTGGETQYF
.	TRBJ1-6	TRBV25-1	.	TGTGCCACCTCGGACACACAGAATTCACCCCTCCACTTT	CATSDTQNSPLHF
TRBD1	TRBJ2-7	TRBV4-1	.	TGCGCCAGCAGCCAAGCAGGGGGCTTGGGCTACGAGCAGTACTTC	CASSQAGGLGYEQYF
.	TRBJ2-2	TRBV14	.	TGTGCCAGCAGCCAACGCAGGCTCGCGAACACCGGGGAGCTGTTTTTT	CASSQRRLANTGELFF
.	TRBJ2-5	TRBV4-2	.	TGTGCCAGCAGCCAGCCCCGCCGGGAAGGCGAGACCCAGTACTTC	CASSQPRREGETQYF
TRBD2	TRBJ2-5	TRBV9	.	TGTGCCAGCAGCGTAGGGCTAGCGGGAGAGACCCAGTACTTC	CASSVGLAGETQYF
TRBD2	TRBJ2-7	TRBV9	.	TGTGCCAGCAGCGCCGGGACTAGCGGGAGTAGGCGGCAGTACTTC	CASSAGTSGSRRQYF
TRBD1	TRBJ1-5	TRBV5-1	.	TGCGCCAGCAGCGGAGGGACAGGGGGCGGACCCCAGCATTTT	CASSGGTGGGPQHF
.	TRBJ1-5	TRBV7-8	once	TGTGCCAGCAGCTCCGGACAGTTTAATCAGCCCCAGCATTTT	CASSSGQFNQPQHF
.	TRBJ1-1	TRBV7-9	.	TGTGCCAGCGAGTTCCTTTCGGGTGAAGCTTTCTTT	CASEFLSGEAFF
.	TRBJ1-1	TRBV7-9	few	TGTGCCAGCAGCTCCCAATCGGGGACTGAAGCTTTCTTT	CASSSQSGTEAFF
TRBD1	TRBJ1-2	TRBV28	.	TGTGCCAGCAGTTTAGCGGGGACAGGGAGCTATGGCTACACCTTC	CASSLAGTGSYGYTF
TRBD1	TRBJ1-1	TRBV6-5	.	TGTGCCAGCAGTTCAGCCGACAGGGGACGAACTGAAGCTTTCTTT	CASSSADRGRTEAFF
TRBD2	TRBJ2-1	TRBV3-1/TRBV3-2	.	TGTGCCAGCAGCCAAGGGGGGGTAGCGGGAGGCGGAGAGCAGTTCTTC	CASSQGGVAGGGEQFF